The rows below give T cell receptor beta chains drawn from one sample of a study of T cell responses to AZD1222 COVID-19 vaccine. Produced via immunoSEQ multiplex PCR; TCRdb's table is partial and in-frame only. The sample carries about 78,000 clones, around four fifths recorded once. The specimen comprised peripheral blood, sampled on day 0 of AZD1222 vaccination. The receptors were sampled from an adult in good health. Each CDR3 is given with its conserved first and last residue. Each record gives: clone size, J gene, V gene, D gene, CDR3 DNA, CDR3 protein. The D gene is left open where the match is weak. Some rows have no size entry. The others give once, few or many, or a class for an expanded clone.

size: -; J: TRBJ1-4; V: TRBV5-1; D: -; DNA: TGCGCCAGCAGCTTGACCCCCGGACAAAACGAAAAACTGTTTTTT; CDR3: CASSLTPGQNEKLFF
size: -; J: TRBJ1-6; V: TRBV6-5; D: TRBD1; DNA: TGTGCCAGCAGTTACTCGGACAGGGGGGATTCACCCCTCCACTTT; CDR3: CASSYSDRGDSPLHF
size: -; J: TRBJ1-5; V: TRBV7-9; D: TRBD1; DNA: TGTGCCAGCAGCTTACGAGGACAGGCCAATCAGCCCCAGCATTTT; CDR3: CASSLRGQANQPQHF
size: few; J: TRBJ1-4; V: TRBV7-9; D: -; DNA: TGTGCCAGCAGCTTATTGGATGAAAAACTGTTTTTT; CDR3: CASSLLDEKLFF
size: -; J: TRBJ1-5; V: TRBV12-5; D: TRBD1; DNA: TGTGCTAGTGGTTTGGTACGTTTGGGGACAGGGCGTCAGCCCCAGCATTTT; CDR3: CASGLVRLGTGRQPQHF
size: -; J: TRBJ2-3; V: TRBV5-1; D: TRBD2; DNA: TGCGCCAGCAGCCCTCCTAGCGGGGGGGCCGAGGCAGATACGCAGTATTTT; CDR3: CASSPPSGGAEADTQYF
size: -; J: TRBJ2-7; V: TRBV7-2; D: TRBD2; DNA: TGTGCCAGCAGCTTAGTCGGCGGGAGTTCCTACGAGCAGTACTTC; CDR3: CASSLVGGSSYEQYF
size: -; J: TRBJ1-6; V: TRBV23-1; D: -; DNA: TGCGCCAGCAGTCAATTGGGGCTCAATTCACCCCTCCACTTT; CDR3: CASSQLGLNSPLHF
size: -; J: TRBJ2-7; V: TRBV6-2/TRBV6-3; D: TRBD1; DNA: TGTGCCAGCAGTGGGGACAGGGGCGGACACGAGCAGTACTTC; CDR3: CASSGDRGGHEQYF
size: -; J: TRBJ1-2; V: TRBV18; D: -; DNA: TGTGCCAGCTCCCCAGGTAACGGTTATGGCTACACCTTC; CDR3: CASSPGNGYGYTF
size: -; J: TRBJ2-1; V: TRBV5-3; D: -; DNA: TGTGCCAGAAGCTTGGATGAGGGCGGGACTGAGCAGTTCTTC; CDR3: CARSLDEGGTEQFF
size: -; J: TRBJ2-7; V: TRBV7-2; D: -; DNA: TGTGCCAGCAGCGGCCCCACTGGGGGCGGCAACTCCTACGAGCAGTACTTC; CDR3: CASSGPTGGGNSYEQYF
size: -; J: TRBJ2-5; V: TRBV10-1; D: -; DNA: TGCGCCAGCAGTGAGCGGCCTAAAGAGACCCAGTACTTC; CDR3: CASSERPKETQYF
size: -; J: TRBJ2-7; V: TRBV19; D: TRBD1; DNA: TGTGCCAGTAGTAAACCGGGACAGGGGTACTACGAGCAGTACTTC; CDR3: CASSKPGQGYYEQYF
size: -; J: TRBJ2-3; V: TRBV3-1/TRBV3-2; D: -; DNA: TGTGCCAGCAGCCATGCGCGGGGCACAGATACGCAGTATTTT; CDR3: CASSHARGTDTQYF